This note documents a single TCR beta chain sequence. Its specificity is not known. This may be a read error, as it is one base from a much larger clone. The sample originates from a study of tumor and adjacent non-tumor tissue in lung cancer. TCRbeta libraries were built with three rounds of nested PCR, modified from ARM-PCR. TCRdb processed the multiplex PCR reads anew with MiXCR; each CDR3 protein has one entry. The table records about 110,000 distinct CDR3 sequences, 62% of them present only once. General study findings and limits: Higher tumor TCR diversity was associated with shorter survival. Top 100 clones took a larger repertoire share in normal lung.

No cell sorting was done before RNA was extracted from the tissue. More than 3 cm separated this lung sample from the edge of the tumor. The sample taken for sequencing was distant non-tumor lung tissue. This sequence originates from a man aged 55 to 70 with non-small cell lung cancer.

The CDR3 DNA reads TGCAGTGCTAGAAGGTCTAGCGGGACGGTAGTAGGGACCCAGTACTTC. Translation: CSARRSSGTVVGTQYF. V is TRBV20-1 and J is TRBJ2-5, with 9 bases lining up with TRBD2. The CDR3 contains 16 residues. Germline V gives CDR1 DFQATT, CDR2 SNEGSKA (reference sequence). The trim removed 2 bases at V and 7 bases at J, leaving 14 bases unmatched.